The clone carrying this T cell receptor (beta chain) was recorded at least ten times. These data are taken from a study of CD8+CD57+ T cells in acquired aplastic anemia. From germline, CDR1 is SGDLS and CDR2 YYNGEE. Trimming cost V 4 bases and J 9 bases, with 20 bases left between them. This CDR3 has 15 residues. The TCR beta profiling, which covered VDJ combination and CDR3 sequence, was carried out using genomic DNA as the template. From the reads, TCRdb called clonotypes with MiXCR, one entry per CDR3 protein. The sample has approximately 300,000 distinct CDR3 sequences; roughly 61% are singletons. Before being chosen for sequencing, patients had shown CD8+CD57+ cell expansion by flow cytometry. Each patient carried a diagnosis of severe acquired aplastic anemia.

The chain recombines TRBV9 with TRBJ2-1; tentatively, D is TRBD2 (6 bases). The specimen sequenced was sorted CD4+, CD8+, or CD8+CD57+ T cells (not recorded which) from PBMCs. This clonotype was sampled from a human donor with aplastic anemia. The CDR3 here is CASSPTAGSTVEQFF. The DNA of the CDR3 is TGTGCCAGCAGCCCCACGGCGGGAAGTACAGTTGAGCAGTTCTTC.